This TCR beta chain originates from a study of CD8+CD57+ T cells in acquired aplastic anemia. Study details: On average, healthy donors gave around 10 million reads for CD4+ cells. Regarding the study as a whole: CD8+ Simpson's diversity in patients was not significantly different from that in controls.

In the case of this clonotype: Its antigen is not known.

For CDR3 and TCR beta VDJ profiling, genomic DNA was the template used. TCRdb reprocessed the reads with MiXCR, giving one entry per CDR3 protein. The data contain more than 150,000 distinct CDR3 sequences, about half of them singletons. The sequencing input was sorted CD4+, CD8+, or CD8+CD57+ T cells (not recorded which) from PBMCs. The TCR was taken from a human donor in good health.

CDR3 protein: CASRLTVSVAHEQYF. CDR3 bases: TGTGCCAGCAGACTGACAGTGTCCGTTGCCCACGAGCAGTACTTC. V and J are TRBV2 and TRBJ2-7; possibly TRBD1 for D (5 bases). CDR3 length: 15 amino acids. Germline V gene sequence: CDR1 SNHLY, CDR2 FYNNEI. Trimming cost V 6 bases and J 5 bases, with 20 bases left between them.